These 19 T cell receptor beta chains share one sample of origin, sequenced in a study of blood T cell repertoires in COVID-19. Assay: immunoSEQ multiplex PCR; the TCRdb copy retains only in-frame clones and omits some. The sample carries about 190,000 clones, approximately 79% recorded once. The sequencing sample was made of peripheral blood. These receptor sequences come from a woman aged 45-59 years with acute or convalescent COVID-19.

The DNA of the CDR3 is TGTGCCAGCAGCTGGGACAGGACAGAAGCTTTCTTT. Its protein is CASSWDRTEAFF. This chain connects TRBV7-2 to TRBJ1-1; TRBD1 agrees at 8 bases. The J segment lost 8 bases and the V segment lost 4 bases, leaving 3 bases of the junction unmatched. This CDR3 is built from 12 residues. Germline V gene sequence: CDR1 SGHTA, CDR2 FQGNSA.

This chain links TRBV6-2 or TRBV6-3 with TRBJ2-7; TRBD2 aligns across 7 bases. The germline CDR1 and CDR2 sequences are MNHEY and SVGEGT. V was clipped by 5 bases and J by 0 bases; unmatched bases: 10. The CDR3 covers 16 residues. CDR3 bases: TGTGCCAGCAGTCGACCTAGCGGAAGGGTCTCCTACGAGCAGTACTTC. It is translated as CASSRPSGRVSYEQYF.

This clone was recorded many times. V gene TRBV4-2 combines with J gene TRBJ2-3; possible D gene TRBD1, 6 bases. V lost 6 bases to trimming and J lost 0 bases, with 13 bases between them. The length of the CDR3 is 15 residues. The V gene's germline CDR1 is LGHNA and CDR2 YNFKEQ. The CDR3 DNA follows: TGTGCCAGCAGTCTTGGACAGCGTAGCACAGATACGCAGTATTTT. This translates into CASSLGQRSTDTQYF.

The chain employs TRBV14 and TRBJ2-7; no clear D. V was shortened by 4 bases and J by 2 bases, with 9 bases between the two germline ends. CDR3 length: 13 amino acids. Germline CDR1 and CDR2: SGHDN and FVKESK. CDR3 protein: CASSPHATYEQYF. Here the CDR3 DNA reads TGTGCCAGCAGCCCACACGCAACCTACGAGCAGTACTTC.

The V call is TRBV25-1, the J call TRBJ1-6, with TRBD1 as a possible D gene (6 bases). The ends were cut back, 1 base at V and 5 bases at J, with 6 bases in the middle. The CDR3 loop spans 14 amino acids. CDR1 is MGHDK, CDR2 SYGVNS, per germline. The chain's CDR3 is CASSESGDNSPLHF. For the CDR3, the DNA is TGTGCCAGCAGTGAATCAGGGGATAATTCACCCCTCCACTTT.

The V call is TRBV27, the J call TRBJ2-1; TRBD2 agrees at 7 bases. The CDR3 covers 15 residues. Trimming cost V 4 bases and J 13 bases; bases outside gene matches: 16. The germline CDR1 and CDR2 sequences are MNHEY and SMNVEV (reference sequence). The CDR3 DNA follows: TGTGCCAGCAGTTCCATTCCTCGGGGAGGGGTAGAACAGTTCTTC. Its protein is CASSSIPRGGVEQFF.

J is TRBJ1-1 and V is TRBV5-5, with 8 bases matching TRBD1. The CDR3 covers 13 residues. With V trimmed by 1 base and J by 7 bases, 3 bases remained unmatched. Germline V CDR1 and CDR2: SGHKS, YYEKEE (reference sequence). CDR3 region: CASSLRTGLEAFF. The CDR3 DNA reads TGTGCCAGCAGCTTGAGGACAGGGCTTGAAGCTTTCTTT.

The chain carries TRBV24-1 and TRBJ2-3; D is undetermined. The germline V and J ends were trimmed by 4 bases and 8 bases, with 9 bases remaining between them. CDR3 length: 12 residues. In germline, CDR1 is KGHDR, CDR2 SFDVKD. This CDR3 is CATSESRGTQYF. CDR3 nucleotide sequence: TGTGCCACCAGTGAATCAAGAGGTACGCAGTATTTT.

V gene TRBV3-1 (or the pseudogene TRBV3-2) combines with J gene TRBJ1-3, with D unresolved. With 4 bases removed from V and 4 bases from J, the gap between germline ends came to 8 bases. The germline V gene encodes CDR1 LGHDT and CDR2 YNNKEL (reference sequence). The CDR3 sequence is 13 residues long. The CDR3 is CASSPSLGNTIYF. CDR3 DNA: TGTGCCAGCAGCCCCTCCTTGGGAAACACCATATATTTT.

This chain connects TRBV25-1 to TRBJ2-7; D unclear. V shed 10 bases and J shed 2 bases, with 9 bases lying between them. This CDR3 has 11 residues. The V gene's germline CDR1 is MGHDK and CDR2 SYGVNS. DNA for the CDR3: TGTGCCACCTCCCGGGCCTACGAGCAGTACTTC. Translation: CATSRAYEQYF.

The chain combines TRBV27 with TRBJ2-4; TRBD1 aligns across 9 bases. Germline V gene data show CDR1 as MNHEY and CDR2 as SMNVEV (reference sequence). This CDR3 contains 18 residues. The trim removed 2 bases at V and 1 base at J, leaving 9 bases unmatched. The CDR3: CASSLRGTGRLAKNIQYF. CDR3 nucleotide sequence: TGTGCCAGCAGTTTACGCGGGACAGGGCGTTTGGCCAAAAACATTCAGTACTTC.

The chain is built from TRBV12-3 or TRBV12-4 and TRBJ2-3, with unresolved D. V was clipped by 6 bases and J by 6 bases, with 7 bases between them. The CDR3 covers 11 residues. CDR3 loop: CASRASDTQYF. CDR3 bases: TGTGCCAGCAGGGCAAGTGATACGCAGTATTTT.

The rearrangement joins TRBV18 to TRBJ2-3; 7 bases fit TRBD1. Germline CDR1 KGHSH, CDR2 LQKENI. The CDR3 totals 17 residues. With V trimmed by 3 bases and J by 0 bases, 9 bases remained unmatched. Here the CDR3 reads CASSPSDRARSTDTQYF. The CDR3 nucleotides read TGTGCCAGCTCACCGAGTGACAGGGCAAGGAGCACAGATACGCAGTATTTT.

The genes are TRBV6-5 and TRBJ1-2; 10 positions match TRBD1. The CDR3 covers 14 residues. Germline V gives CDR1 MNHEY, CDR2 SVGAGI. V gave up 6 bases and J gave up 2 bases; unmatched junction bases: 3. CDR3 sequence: CASRQTGGNYGYTF. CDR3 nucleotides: TGTGCCAGCAGGCAGACAGGGGGCAACTATGGCTACACCTTC.

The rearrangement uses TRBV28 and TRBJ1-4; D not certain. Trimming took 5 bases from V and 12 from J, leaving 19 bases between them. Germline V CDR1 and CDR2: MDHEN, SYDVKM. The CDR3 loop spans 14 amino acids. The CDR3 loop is CASSRRRSVSELFF. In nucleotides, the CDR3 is TGTGCCAGCAGTCGCCGGCGGTCCGTGAGTGAACTGTTTTTT.

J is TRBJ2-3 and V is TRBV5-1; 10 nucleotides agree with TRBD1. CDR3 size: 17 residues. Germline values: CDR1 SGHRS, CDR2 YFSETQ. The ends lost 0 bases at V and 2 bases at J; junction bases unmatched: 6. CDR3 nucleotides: TGCGCCAGCAGCTTGGCTCGGACAGGGGGGAACACAGATACGCAGTATTTT. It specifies CASSLARTGGNTDTQYF.

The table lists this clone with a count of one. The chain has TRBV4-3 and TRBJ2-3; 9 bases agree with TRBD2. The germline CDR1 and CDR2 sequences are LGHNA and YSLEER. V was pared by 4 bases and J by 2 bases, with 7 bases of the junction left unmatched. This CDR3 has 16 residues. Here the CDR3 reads CASSPSLAGPTDTQYF. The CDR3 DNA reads TGCGCCAGCAGCCCCTCCCTAGCGGGGCCCACAGATACGCAGTATTTT.

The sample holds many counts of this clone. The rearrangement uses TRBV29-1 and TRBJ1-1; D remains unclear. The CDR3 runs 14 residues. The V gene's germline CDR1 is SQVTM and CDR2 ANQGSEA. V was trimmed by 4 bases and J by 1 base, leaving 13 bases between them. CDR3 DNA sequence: TGCAGCGTTGGAGTGGGCGGAGGGAACACTGAAGCTTTCTTT. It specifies CSVGVGGGNTEAFF.

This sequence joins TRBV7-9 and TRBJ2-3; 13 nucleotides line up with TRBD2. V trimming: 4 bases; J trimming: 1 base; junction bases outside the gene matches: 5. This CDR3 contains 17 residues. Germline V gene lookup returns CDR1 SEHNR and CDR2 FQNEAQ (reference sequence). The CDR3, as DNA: TGTGCCAGCAGCTCCGGACTAGCGGGAGCCCGCACAGATACGCAGTATTTT. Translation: CASSSGLAGARTDTQYF. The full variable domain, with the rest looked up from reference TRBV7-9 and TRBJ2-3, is DTGVSQNPRHKITKRGQNVTFRCDPISEHNRLYWYRQTLGQGPEFLTYFQNEAQLEKSRLLSDRFSAERPKGSFSTLEIQRTEQGDSAMYLCASSSGLAGARTDTQYFGPGTRLTVL.